This T cell receptor (beta chain) was obtained from a study of PD-1 blockade in classical Hodgkin lymphoma. Whole-study context: Patients were administered nivolumab (3 mg/kg intravenously) every 2 weeks.

The time point: cycle 4 day 1 (C4D1), after less than 7 weeks of nivolumab. The patients all showed relapse after autologous stem cell transplantation, while their brentuximab vedotin exposure varied. Using immunoSEQ multiplex PCR, the repertoire was profiled, and TCRdb retains in-frame clones only, with some absent. The data hold approximately 93,000 clones, with about 77% observed a single time. This CDR3 contains 14 residues. Germline V gene sequence: CDR1 KGHSH, CDR2 LQKENI. V lost 3 bases and J 0 bases, leaving 6 bases between the germline ends. Notes on the study in general: By C4D1, CD4+ diversity increased significantly, especially in complete responders. Complete responders' diversity at baseline resembled that of newly diagnosed patients.

A note on this clone: Its target is not known.

The chain combines TRBV18 with TRBJ1-5; D is perhaps TRBD1 (5 bases). The source material was peripheral blood mononuclear cells (PBMCs), sampled before the fourth cycle of nivolumab. The TCR sequence derives from a human donor with classical Hodgkin lymphoma. CDR3 sequence reads: CASSPGTSNQPQHF. The DNA for the CDR3 is TGTGCCAGCTCACCCGGGACTAGCAATCAGCCCCAGCATTTT.